Sample share makes the clone carrying this TCR beta chain medium-sized. Its antigen is unknown. The sample originates from a study of T-cell memory formation after mild COVID-19. Study outcomes and limitations: CD4+ contracting clones were mainly CM and EM; CD8+ ones, EMRA. Researchers could not confirm that second-wave clones peaking on day 37 targeted SARS-CoV-2.

TCRdb reanalysed the 5' RACE reads using MiXCR and keeps one entry per CDR3 protein. The sample holds some 4,000 distinct CDR3 sequences, about a sixth seen once. Germline lookup yields CDR1 SEHNR and CDR2 FQNEAQ (reference sequence). V gave up 3 bases and J gave up 0 bases, with 18 bases separating them. This CDR3 contains 18 residues. The source of this sequence is an adult who had mild COVID-19 (a few samples of this study predate the infection). Cell type and time point are not known. The sample comprised PBMCs or a T cell subset sorted from them (not recorded which). The gene calls are TRBV7-9 and TRBJ1-3; D possibly corresponds to TRBD1 (5 bases). CDR3 coding DNA: TGTGCCAGCAGCTTCGGAAGGCTGACAGTCCCCTCTGGAAACACCATATATTTT. Translated, it gives CASSFGRLTVPSGNTIYF.